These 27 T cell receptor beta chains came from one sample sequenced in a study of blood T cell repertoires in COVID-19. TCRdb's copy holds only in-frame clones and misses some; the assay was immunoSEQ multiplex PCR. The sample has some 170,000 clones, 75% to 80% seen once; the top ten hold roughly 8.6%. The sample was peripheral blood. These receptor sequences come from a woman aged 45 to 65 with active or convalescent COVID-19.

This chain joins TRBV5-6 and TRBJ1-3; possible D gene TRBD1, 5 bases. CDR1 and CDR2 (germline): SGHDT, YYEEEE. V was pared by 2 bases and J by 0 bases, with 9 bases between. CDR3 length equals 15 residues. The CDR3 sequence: CASSFRVTSGNTIYF. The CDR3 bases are TGTGCCAGCAGCTTCAGGGTAACCTCTGGAAACACCATATATTTT.

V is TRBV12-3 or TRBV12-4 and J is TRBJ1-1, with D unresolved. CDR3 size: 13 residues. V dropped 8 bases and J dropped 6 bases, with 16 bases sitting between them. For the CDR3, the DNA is TGTGCCAGCTCCATCGTTGCTAGTTCTGAAGCTTTCTTT. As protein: CASSIVASSEAFF.

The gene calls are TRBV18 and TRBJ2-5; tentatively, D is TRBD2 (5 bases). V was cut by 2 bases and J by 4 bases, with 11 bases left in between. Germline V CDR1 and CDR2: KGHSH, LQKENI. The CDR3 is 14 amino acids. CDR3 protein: CASSPNIGLETQYF. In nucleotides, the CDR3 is TGTGCCAGCTCACCAAATATCGGACTAGAGACCCAGTACTTC. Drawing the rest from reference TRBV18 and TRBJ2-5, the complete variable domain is NAGVMQNPRHLVRRRGQEARLRCSPMKGHSHVYWYRQLPEEGLKFMVYLQKENIIDESGMPKERFSAEFPKEGPSILRIQQVVRGDSAAYFCASSPNIGLETQYFGPGTRLLVL.

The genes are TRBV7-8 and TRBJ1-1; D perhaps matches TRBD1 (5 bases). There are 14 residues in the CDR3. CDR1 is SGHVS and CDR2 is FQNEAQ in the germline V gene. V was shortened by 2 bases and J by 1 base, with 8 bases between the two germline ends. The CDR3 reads CASSLWGQNTEAFF. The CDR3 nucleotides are TGTGCCAGCAGCTTATGGGGCCAGAACACTGAAGCTTTCTTT.

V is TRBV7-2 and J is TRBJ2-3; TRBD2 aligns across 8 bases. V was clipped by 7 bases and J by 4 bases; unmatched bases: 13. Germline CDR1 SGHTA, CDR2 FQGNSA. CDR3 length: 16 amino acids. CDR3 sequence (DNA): TGTGCCAGCAAGAGGGATCGGTCGGGGGGGGCAGATACGCAGTATTTT. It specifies CASKRDRSGGADTQYF.

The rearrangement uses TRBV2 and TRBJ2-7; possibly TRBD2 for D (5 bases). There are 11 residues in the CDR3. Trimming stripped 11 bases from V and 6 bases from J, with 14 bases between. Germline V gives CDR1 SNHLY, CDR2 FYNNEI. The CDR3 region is CAVSGGSEQYF. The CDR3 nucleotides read TGTGCCGTTTCTGGCGGGTCCGAGCAGTACTTC.

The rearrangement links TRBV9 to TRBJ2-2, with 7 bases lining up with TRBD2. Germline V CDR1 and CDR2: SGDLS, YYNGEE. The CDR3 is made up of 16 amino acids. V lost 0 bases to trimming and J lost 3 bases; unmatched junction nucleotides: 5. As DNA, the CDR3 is TGTGCCAGCAGCGTAGTCCCTAGCGGAGACACCGGGGAGCTGTTTTTT. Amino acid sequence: CASSVVPSGDTGELFF.

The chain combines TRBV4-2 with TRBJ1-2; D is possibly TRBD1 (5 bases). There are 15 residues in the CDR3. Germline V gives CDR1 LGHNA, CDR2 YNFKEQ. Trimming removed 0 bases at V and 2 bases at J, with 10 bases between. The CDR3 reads CASSQDKAGNYGYTF. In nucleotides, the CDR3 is TGTGCCAGCAGCCAAGATAAGGCAGGGAACTATGGCTACACCTTC.

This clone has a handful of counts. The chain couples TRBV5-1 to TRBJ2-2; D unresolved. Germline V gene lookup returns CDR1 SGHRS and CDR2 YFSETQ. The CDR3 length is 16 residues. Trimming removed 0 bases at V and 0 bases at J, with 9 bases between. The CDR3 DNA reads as TGCGCCAGCAGCTTGGTTGGCGGTTCGAACACCGGGGAGCTGTTTTTT. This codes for CASSLVGGSNTGELFF.

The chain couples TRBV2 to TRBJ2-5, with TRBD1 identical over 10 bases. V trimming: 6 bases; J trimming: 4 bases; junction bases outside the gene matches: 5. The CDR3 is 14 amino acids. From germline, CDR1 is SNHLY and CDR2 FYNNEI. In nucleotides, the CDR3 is TGTGCCAGCAGCCGACAGGGGGCTGGAGAGACCCAGTACTTC. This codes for CASSRQGAGETQYF.

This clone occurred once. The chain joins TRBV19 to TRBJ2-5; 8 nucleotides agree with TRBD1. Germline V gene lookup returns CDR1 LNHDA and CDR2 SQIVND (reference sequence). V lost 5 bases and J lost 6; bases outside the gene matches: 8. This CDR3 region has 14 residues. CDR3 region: CASSQDRGSKTQYF. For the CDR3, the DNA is TGTGCCAGTAGTCAAGACAGGGGATCGAAGACCCAGTACTTC.

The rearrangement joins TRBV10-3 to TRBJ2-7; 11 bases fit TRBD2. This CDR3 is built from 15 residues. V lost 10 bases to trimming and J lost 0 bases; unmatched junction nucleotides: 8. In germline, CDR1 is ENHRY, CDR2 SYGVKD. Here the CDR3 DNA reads TGTGCCACTATGGCGGGGACTAGCGGCTCCTACGAGCAGTACTTC. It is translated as CATMAGTSGSYEQYF.

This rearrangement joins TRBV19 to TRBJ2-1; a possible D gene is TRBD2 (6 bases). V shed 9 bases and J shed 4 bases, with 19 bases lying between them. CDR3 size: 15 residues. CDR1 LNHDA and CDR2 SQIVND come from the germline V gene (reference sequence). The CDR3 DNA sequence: TGTGCCAGCGGACCGGACTACGGTATTTACAATGAGCAGTTCTTC. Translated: CASGPDYGIYNEQFF.

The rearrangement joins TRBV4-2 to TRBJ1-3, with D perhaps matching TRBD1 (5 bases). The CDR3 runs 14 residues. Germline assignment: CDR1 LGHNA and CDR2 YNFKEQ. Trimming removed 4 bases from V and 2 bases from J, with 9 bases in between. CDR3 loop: CASSLQGTGNTIYF. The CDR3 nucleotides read TGTGCCAGCAGCCTCCAGGGAACTGGAAACACCATATATTTT.

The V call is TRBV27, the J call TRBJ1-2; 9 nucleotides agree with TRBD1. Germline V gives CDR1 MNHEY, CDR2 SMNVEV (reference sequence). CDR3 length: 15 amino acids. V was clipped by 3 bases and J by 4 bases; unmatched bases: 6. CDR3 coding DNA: TGTGCCAGCAGTTTCAGGACAGGGGTTACCTATGGCTACACCTTC. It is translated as CASSFRTGVTYGYTF.

CDR3 DNA: TGTGCCAGCAGTCCCGATACCCGGGGCTATGGCTACACCTTC. This translates into CASSPDTRGYGYTF. The chain links TRBV27 to TRBJ1-2; D is unclear. Trimming removed 5 bases at V and 4 bases at J, with 14 bases between. This CDR3 has 14 amino acids. The germline V gene has CDR1 MNHEY and CDR2 SMNVEV (reference sequence).

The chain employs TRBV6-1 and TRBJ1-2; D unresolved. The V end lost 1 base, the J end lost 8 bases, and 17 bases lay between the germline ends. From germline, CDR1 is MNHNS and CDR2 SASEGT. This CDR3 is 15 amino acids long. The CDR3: CASSEVLRGMGGYTF. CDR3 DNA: TGTGCCAGCAGTGAAGTTTTGCGGGGAATGGGGGGCTACACCTTC.

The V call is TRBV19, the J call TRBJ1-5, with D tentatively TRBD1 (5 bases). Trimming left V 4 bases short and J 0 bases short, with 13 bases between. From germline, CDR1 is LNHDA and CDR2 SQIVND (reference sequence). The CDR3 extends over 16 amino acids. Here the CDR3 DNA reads TGTGCCAGTAGTACCCCTAAAGGGGTTAGCAATCAGCCCCAGCATTTT. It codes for CASSTPKGVSNQPQHF. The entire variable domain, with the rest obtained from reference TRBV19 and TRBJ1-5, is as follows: DGGITQSPKYLFRKEGQNVTLSCEQNLNHDAMYWYRQDPGQGLRLIYYSQIVNDFQKGDIAEGYSVSREKKESFPLTVTSAQKNPTAFYLCASSTPKGVSNQPQHFGDGTRLSIL.

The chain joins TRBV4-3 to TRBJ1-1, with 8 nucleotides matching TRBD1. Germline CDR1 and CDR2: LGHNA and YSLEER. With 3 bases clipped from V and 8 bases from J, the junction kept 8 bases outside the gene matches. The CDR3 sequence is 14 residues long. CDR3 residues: CASSQVGQGLEAFF. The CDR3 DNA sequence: TGCGCCAGCAGCCAGGTCGGACAGGGATTAGAAGCTTTCTTT.

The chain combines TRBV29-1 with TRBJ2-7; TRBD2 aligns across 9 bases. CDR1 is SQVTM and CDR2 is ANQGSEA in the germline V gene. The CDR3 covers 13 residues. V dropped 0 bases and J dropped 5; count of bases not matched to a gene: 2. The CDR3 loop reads CSVEEAGGNEQYF. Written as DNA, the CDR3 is TGCAGCGTTGAAGAAGCGGGAGGAAACGAGCAGTACTTC.

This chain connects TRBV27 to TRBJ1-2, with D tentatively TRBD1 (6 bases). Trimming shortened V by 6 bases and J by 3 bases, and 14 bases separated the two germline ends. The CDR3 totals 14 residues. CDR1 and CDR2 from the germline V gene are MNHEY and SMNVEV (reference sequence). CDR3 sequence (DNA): TGTGCCAGCAGCCGAGGGGGTTATCACTATGGCTACACCTTC. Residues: CASSRGGYHYGYTF.

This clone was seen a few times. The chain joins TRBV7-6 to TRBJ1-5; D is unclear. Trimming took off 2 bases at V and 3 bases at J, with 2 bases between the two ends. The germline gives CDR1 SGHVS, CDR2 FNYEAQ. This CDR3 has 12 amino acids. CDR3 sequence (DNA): TGTGCCAGCAGCTTATACAATCAGCCCCAGCATTTT. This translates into CASSLYNQPQHF. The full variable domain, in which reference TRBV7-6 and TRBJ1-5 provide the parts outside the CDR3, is GAGVSQSPRYKVTKRGQDVALRCDPISGHVSLYWYRQALGQGPEFLTYFNYEAQQDKSGLPNDRFSAERPEGSISTLTIQRTEQRDSAMYRCASSLYNQPQHFGDGTRLSIL.

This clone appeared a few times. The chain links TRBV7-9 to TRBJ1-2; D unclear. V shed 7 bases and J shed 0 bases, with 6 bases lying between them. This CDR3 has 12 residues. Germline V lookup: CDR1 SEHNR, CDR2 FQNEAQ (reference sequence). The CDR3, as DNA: TGTGCCAGCACACAAACTAACTATGGCTACACCTTC. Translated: CASTQTNYGYTF.

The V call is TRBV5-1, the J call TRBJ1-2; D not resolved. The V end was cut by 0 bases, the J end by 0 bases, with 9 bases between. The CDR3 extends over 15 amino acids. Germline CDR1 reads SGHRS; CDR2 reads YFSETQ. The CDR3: CASSLAISTNYGYTF. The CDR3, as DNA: TGCGCCAGCAGCTTGGCCATTTCCACTAACTATGGCTACACCTTC. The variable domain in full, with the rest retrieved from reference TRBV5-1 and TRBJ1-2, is KAGVTQTPRYLIKTRGQQVTLSCSPISGHRSVSWYQQTPGQGLQFLFEYFSETQRNKGNFPGRFSGRQFSNSRSEMNVSTLELGDSALYLCASSLAISTNYGYTFGSGTRLTVV.

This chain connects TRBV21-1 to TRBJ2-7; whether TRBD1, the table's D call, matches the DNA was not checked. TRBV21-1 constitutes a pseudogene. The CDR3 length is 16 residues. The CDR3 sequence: CASRESGTATTYEQYF. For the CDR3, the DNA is TGTGCCAGCAGAGAATCAGGGACAGCCACAACCTACGAGCAGTACTTC.

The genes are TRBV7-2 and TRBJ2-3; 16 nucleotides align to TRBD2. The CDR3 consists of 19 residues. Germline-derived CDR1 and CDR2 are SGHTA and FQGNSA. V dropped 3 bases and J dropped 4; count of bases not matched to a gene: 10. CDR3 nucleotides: TGTGCCAGCAGCTTTTCCCCCCCGGGACTAGCGGGAGGGGCAGATACGCAGTATTTT. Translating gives CASSFSPPGLAGGADTQYF.

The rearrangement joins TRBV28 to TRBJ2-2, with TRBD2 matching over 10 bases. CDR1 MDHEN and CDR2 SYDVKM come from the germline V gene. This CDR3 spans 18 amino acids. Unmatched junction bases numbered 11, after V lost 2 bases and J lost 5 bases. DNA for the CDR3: TGTGCCAGCAGTTTAGGGGGCCTAGCGGGAGAGGGAACCGGGGAGCTGTTTTTT. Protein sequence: CASSLGGLAGEGTGELFF. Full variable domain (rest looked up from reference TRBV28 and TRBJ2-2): DVKVTQSSRYLVKRTGEKVFLECVQDMDHENMFWYRQDPGLGLRLIYFSYDVKMKEKGDIPEGYSVSREKKERFSLILESASTNQTSMYLCASSLGGLAGEGTGELFFGEGSRLTVL.